This is a list of T cell receptor beta chains from one sample in a study of cytomegalovirus exposure and HLA in healthy donors. Assay: immunoSEQ multiplex PCR; the TCRdb copy retains only in-frame clones and omits some. This table has 250,000 to 400,000 clones, approximately 88% appearing once. The sample taken for sequencing was PBMCs. These receptor sequences come from a man aged 25-40 years in good health and CMV-seronegative. CDR3s include the opening cysteine and the closing phenylalanine or tryptophan. D genes are given only for firm matches. Clone size is stated in some rows and not others, as once, few, many or a class when expanded.

V gene	clone size	J gene	D gene	CDR3 protein	CDR3 DNA
TRBV6-1	.	TRBJ1-1	.	CASSPQGNTEAFF	TGTGCCAGCAGTCCTCAGGGGAACACTGAAGCTTTCTTT
TRBV10-2	.	TRBJ1-2	TRBD1	CASSGQGGGYTF	TGCGCCAGCAGTGGACAGGGTGGCGGCTACACCTTC
TRBV11-2	.	TRBJ2-5	TRBD2	CASSLSGGAIETQYF	TGTGCCAGCAGCCTTAGCGGGGGGGCCATTGAGACCCAGTACTTC
TRBV27	few	TRBJ1-2	.	CASTIGSVLYGYTF	TGTGCCAGCACCATAGGGAGTGTCCTGTATGGCTACACCTTC
TRBV18	.	TRBJ1-5	.	CASSPGGNQPQHF	TGTGCCAGCTCGCCGGGGGGAAATCAGCCCCAGCATTTT
TRBV2	.	TRBJ2-1	.	CATYRGDSYNEQFF	TGTGCCACATACCGGGGAGACTCCTACAATGAGCAGTTCTTC
TRBV5-4	.	TRBJ2-7	TRBD1	CASSRDRVGEQYF	TGTGCCAGCAGCCGGGACAGGGTTGGTGAGCAGTACTTC
TRBV9	few	TRBJ1-2	.	CASSVAGQYGYTF	TGTGCCAGCAGCGTAGCTGGACAGTATGGCTACACCTTC
TRBV25-1	few	TRBJ2-7	TRBD1	CASRGGQGLYEQYF	TGTGCCAGCAGAGGTGGACAGGGGCTGTACGAGCAGTACTTC
TRBV5-1	.	TRBJ2-1	.	CASSPLEVRNEQFF	TGCGCCAGCAGCCCCCTAGAAGTAAGGAATGAGCAGTTCTTC
TRBV7-8	.	TRBJ1-4	TRBD1	CASSYKWDRGYNEKLFF	TGTGCCAGCAGTTATAAGTGGGACAGGGGCTATAATGAAAAACTGTTTTTT
TRBV11-2	.	TRBJ2-7	TRBD2	CATLGLAGGSPYEQYF	TGTGCCACCCTGGGACTAGCGGGGGGCTCCCCCTACGAGCAGTACTTC
TRBV29-1	.	TRBJ1-2	TRBD1	CSARTGQGATYGYTF	TGCAGCGCAAGGACGGGACAGGGGGCGACTTATGGCTACACCTTC
TRBV7-9	few	TRBJ2-7	.	CASSLLLQGLFFDEQYF	TGTGCCAGCAGCTTACTCCTTCAGGGTCTGTTTTTCGACGAGCAGTACTTC
TRBV19	.	TRBJ2-4	TRBD2	CASSITGGAIIQYF	TGTGCCAGTAGTATTACCGGGGGGGCAATCATTCAGTACTTC
TRBV4-1	.	TRBJ2-5	.	CASSQEPQGGGTQYF	TGCGCCAGCAGCCAAGAACCCCAGGGCGGTGGGACCCAGTACTTC
TRBV18	.	TRBJ2-5	.	CASSPSRKEETQYF	TGTGCCAGCTCACCAAGCAGGAAAGAAGAGACCCAGTACTTC
TRBV27	.	TRBJ2-5	TRBD2	CASRGLVSETQYF	TGTGCCAGCAGGGGACTAGTAAGCGAGACCCAGTACTTC
TRBV5-1	once	TRBJ2-2	.	CASSLTGTNTGELFF	TGCGCCAGCAGCTTGACGGGGACGAACACCGGGGAGCTGTTTTTT
TRBV25-1	.	TRBJ1-2	TRBD1	CASSAGQGKRYTF	TGTGCCAGCAGTGCGGGACAGGGCAAGCGCTACACCTTC
TRBV2	.	TRBJ1-2	.	CATLDSEGYTF	TGTGCCACCCTCGACTCCGAGGGCTACACCTTC
TRBV4-1	.	TRBJ2-7	TRBD1	CASSRPGQNYEQYF	TGCGCCAGCAGCCGTCCGGGACAGAACTACGAGCAGTACTTC
TRBV19	once	TRBJ1-2	.	CASSIGAGARGNYGYTF	TGTGCCAGTAGTATAGGAGCTGGTGCGCGCGGTAACTATGGCTACACCTTC
TRBV5-5	once	TRBJ2-3	TRBD2	CASSSSTSGSSTDTQYF	TGTGCCAGCAGTTCCTCGACTAGCGGGTCCAGCACAGATACGCAGTATTTT
TRBV15	.	TRBJ1-6	.	CATSRDPSSYNSPLHF	TGTGCCACCAGCAGAGACCCCAGCTCCTATAATTCACCCCTCCACTTT
TRBV29-1	.	TRBJ2-7	.	CSVEQGSYEQYF	TGCAGCGTTGAACAGGGGAGCTACGAGCAGTACTTC